One TCR beta chain is described in this entry. The antigen is undetermined. This sample stems from a study of shared clonotypes between healthy human individuals. General study points: The study sampled only blood, and tissue repertoires likely differ. Represented diversity (both genetic and exposure-history) was limited by the small number of donors.

Germline V gene lookup returns CDR1 SGHRS and CDR2 YFSETQ. After removal of 3 bases from V and 7 bases from J, the junction contained 12 bases not matched to a gene. The CDR3 has 16 amino acids. Measured with immunoSEQ multiplex PCR; TCRdb has only the in-frame clones, and not every one. Counted here are over 1.4 million clones, roughly 95% occurring once; the ten biggest clones make up approximately 1.2%. Material: naive CD4+ T cells sorted from blood. Regarding subset: CD45RA+ positively selected. The chain recombines TRBV5-1 with TRBJ2-7, with 11 bases identical to TRBD1. This TCR derives from a man younger than 45 in good health. CDR3 region: CASSWGQGVVDQEQYF. In DNA, the CDR3 is TGCGCCAGCAGCTGGGGACAGGGGGTAGTAGATCAAGAGCAGTACTTC. The entire variable domain, with the rest obtained from reference TRBV5-1 and TRBJ2-7, is as follows: KAGVTQTPRYLIKTRGQQVTLSCSPISGHRSVSWYQQTPGQGLQFLFEYFSETQRNKGNFPGRFSGRQFSNSRSEMNVSTLELGDSALYLCASSWGQGVVDQEQYFGPGTRLTVT.